One sample yielded the 28 T cell receptor beta chains listed below, sequenced in a study of response to subunit inactivated influenza vaccine. TCRdb processed the RT-PCR reads anew with MiXCR; each CDR3 protein has one entry. Altogether fewer than 650,000 distinct CDR3 sequences are present, approximately 12% being singletons, with the ten largest covering around 14%. The sequences come from PBMCs from blood, collected roughly 46 days after vaccination. All receptors come from a man over 45 who received an inactivated influenza vaccine.

In this sample, this clonotype turned up a few times. Here the CDR3 reads CSAKTVGTVNIQYF. As DNA, the CDR3 is TGCAGTGCTAAAACGGTGGGCACGGTAAACATTCAGTACTTC. This chain links TRBV20-1 with TRBJ2-4; D not resolved. Germline V gene sequence: CDR1 DFQATT, CDR2 SNEGSKA (reference sequence). The CDR3 extends over 14 amino acids. Between the trimmed V and J ends, which lost 4 bases and 6 bases, there was a span of 16 bases.

The chain is built from TRBV11-2 and TRBJ2-2; D gene uncertain. V lost 5 bases to trimming and J lost 4 bases, with 11 bases between them. The CDR3 contains 14 residues. Germline CDR1 reads SGHAT; CDR2 reads FQNNGV. CDR3 sequence: CASSVKIATGELFF. DNA of the CDR3: TGTGCCAGCAGCGTAAAAATTGCCACCGGGGAGCTGTTTTTT.

This clonotype came up a few times. V usage is TRBV19 and J usage is TRBJ2-1; TRBD2 matches 7 bases. The CDR3 is made up of 16 amino acids. J lost 3 bases, V lost 4 bases, and 9 bases had no gene match. Germline V gene data show CDR1 as LNHDA and CDR2 as SQIVND (reference sequence). CDR3 sequence: CASSTLRAGDYNEQFF. In nucleotides, the CDR3 is TGTGCCAGTAGTACCCTCCGCGCGGGGGACTACAATGAGCAGTTCTTC.

The sample holds a few counts of this clonotype. The chain has TRBV12-3 or TRBV12-4 and TRBJ1-2, with TRBD1 as a possible D gene (5 bases). The CDR3 spans 13 residues. V gave up 4 bases and J gave up 4 bases, with 10 bases separating them. Here the CDR3 DNA reads TGTGCCAGCAGTTCGGGGGAGGGCTATGGCTACACCTTC. The encoded protein is CASSSGEGYGYTF.

In this sample, this clonotype turned up many times. J is TRBJ2-5 and V is TRBV6-6; D remains unclear. This CDR3 comprises 12 residues. Per the germline V gene, CDR1 is MNHNY and CDR2 is SVGAGI (reference sequence). Trimming took off 0 bases at V and 5 bases at J, with 4 bases between the two ends. The CDR3 coding sequence is TGTGCCAGCAGTTACTCGAGTGAGACCCAGTACTTC. Encoded protein: CASSYSSETQYF.

This clonotype was observed many times. The chain is built from TRBV5-1 and TRBJ2-5; the D is unclear. Trimming pared 0 bases from V and 1 base from J, leaving 10 bases between. From germline, CDR1 is SGHRS and CDR2 YFSETQ. The CDR3 loop spans 15 amino acids. Here the CDR3 DNA reads TGCGCCAGCAGCTTGGCCACCGGTATCCAAGAGACCCAGTACTTC. As protein: CASSLATGIQETQYF.

V gene TRBV16 combines with J gene TRBJ2-3; D possibly corresponds to TRBD1 (6 bases). The CDR3 extends over 15 amino acids. Germline V gene data show CDR1 as KGHSY and CDR2 as FQNENV. V lost 4 bases, J lost 2 bases, and 13 bases lay in between. CDR3 amino acids: CASSPARGNTDTQYF. DNA of the CDR3: TGTGCCAGCAGCCCCGCGAGGGGGAACACAGATACGCAGTATTTT.

The rearrangement links TRBV5-6 to TRBJ1-2; 7 bases agree with TRBD1. With 4 bases clipped from V and 4 bases from J, the junction kept 7 bases outside the gene matches. Germline V gives CDR1 SGHDT, CDR2 YYEEEE. The CDR3 is 14 amino acids. CDR3 residues: CASSNRQGTYGYTF. CDR3 nucleotides: TGTGCCAGCAGCAATAGACAGGGTACCTATGGCTACACCTTC. The full variable domain, rest sourced from reference TRBV5-6 and TRBJ1-2, is DAGVTQSPTHLIKTRGQQVTLRCSPKSGHDTVSWYQQALGQGPQFIFQYYEEEERQRGNFPDRFSGHQFPNYSSELNVNALLLGDSALYLCASSNRQGTYGYTFGSGTRLTVV.

This clonotype was detected a few times. The chain has TRBV18 and TRBJ1-5, with D perhaps matching TRBD1 (6 bases). V lost 3 bases and J lost 1, with 13 bases in between. CDR1 is KGHSH, CDR2 LQKENI, per germline. The CDR3 runs to 16 residues. The DNA for the CDR3 is TGTGCCAGCTCACCGGGAGGGGGGAAGAGCAATCAGCCCCAGCATTTT. Translating gives CASSPGGGKSNQPQHF.

This sequence joins TRBV5-6 and TRBJ1-5, with D hard to call. Trimming removed 1 base from V and 4 bases from J, with 6 bases in between. This CDR3 is built from 13 residues. In germline, CDR1 is SGHDT, CDR2 YYEEEE. DNA of the CDR3: TGTGCCAGCAGCTTGCACGGGAATCAGCCCCAGCATTTT. This sequence encodes CASSLHGNQPQHF.

This clonotype was observed a handful of times. In nucleotides, the CDR3 is TGTGCCAGCAGCTGTGGACAGGGTCAGAACACCGGGGAGCTGTTTTTT. This gives the protein CASSCGQGQNTGELFF. The V gene is TRBV7-4, the J gene TRBJ2-2; 8 bases map to TRBD1. Germline V gene data show CDR1 as SGHVT and CDR2 as SQSDAQ. The CDR3 has 16 amino acids. V shed 4 bases and J 1 base; nucleotides not matched to a gene: 5.

This clonotype was seen a single time. The rearrangement links TRBV29-1 to TRBJ1-2, with 11 bases lining up with TRBD1. The length of the CDR3 is 12 residues. Germline trimming cut 6 bases from V and 7 bases from J; bases unmatched to any gene: 4. Looked up from germline, CDR1 is SQVTM and CDR2 is ANQGSEA. DNA for the CDR3: TGCAGCGTGCGGACAGGGGGCGGTGGCTACACCTTC. Its translation is CSVRTGGGGYTF.

The chain combines TRBV4-1 with TRBJ1-3, with 7 bases matching TRBD1. V was pared by 3 bases and J by 4 bases, with 3 bases of the junction left unmatched. The CDR3 contains 14 residues. The germline V gene encodes CDR1 MGHRA and CDR2 YSYEKL. In DNA, the CDR3 is TGCGCCAGCAGCCAGGGGACAGACGGAAACACCATATATTTT. This codes for CASSQGTDGNTIYF.

This clonotype was found a few times. V and J are TRBV4-3 and TRBJ2-5, with D perhaps matching TRBD2 (6 bases). The CDR3 covers 15 residues. CDR1 is LGHNA, CDR2 YSLEER, per germline. The V end was cut by 0 bases, the J end by 3 bases, with 11 bases between. CDR3 DNA: TGCGCCAGCAGCCAAGACTGGGGGGAAGAAGAGACCCAGTACTTC. Protein product: CASSQDWGEEETQYF.

CDR3 bases: TGCAGTGCTAAGACTGTCTCCTACGAGCAGTACTTC. Translating it yields CSAKTVSYEQYF. The gene calls are TRBV20-1 and TRBJ2-7; D gene uncertain. Germline V CDR1 and CDR2: DFQATT, SNEGSKA (reference sequence). This CDR3 region has 12 residues. V was cut by 4 bases and J by 0 bases, with 7 bases left in between.

J is TRBJ1-1 and V is TRBV6-4; D unclear. With 2 bases removed from V and 1 base from J, the gap between germline ends came to 14 bases. This CDR3 has 16 residues. CDR1 is MRHNA, CDR2 SNTAGT, per germline. The CDR3 coding sequence is TGTGCCAGCAGTGACAGTTTTTTGCCCCCGAACACTGAAGCTTTCTTT. Its translation: CASSDSFLPPNTEAFF.

V and J are TRBV5-6 and TRBJ2-3; D possibly matches TRBD1 or TRBD2 (5 bases each). Trimming took off 3 bases at V and 8 bases at J, with 19 bases between the two ends. The CDR3 runs to 15 residues. Germline V gene sequence: CDR1 SGHDT, CDR2 YYEEEE. CDR3 sequence reads: CASSSPGRRSGTQYF. The CDR3 region has the DNA TGTGCCAGCAGCTCGCCGGGACGGAGATCGGGTACGCAGTATTTT. Full variable domain (missing parts from reference TRBV5-6 and TRBJ2-3): DAGVTQSPTHLIKTRGQQVTLRCSPKSGHDTVSWYQQALGQGPQFIFQYYEEEERQRGNFPDRFSGHQFPNYSSELNVNALLLGDSALYLCASSSPGRRSGTQYFGPGTRLTVL.

In its sample, this clonotype was seen a few times. V gene TRBV20-1 combines with J gene TRBJ2-7; 8 nucleotides align to TRBD2. Trimming cost V 0 bases and J 2 bases; bases outside gene matches: 3. Germline CDR1 DFQATT, CDR2 SNEGSKA (reference sequence). There are 14 residues in the CDR3. The DNA for the CDR3 is TGCAGTGCTAGAGACAAGACTAGCGCCTACGAGCAGTACTTC. Its protein is CSARDKTSAYEQYF.

This clonotype was seen more than once but under ten times. This rearrangement joins TRBV20-1 to TRBJ2-7, with no clear D. CDR3 size: 15 residues. V lost 5 bases to trimming and J lost 7 bases, with 24 bases between them. Germline CDR1 DFQATT, CDR2 SNEGSKA (reference sequence). CDR3 in amino acids: CSAVAAGSDNWEQYF. The CDR3 region has the DNA TGCAGTGCTGTGGCGGCCGGCAGTGATAATTGGGAGCAGTACTTC.

This clonotype was counted many times. The V and J genes are TRBV7-3 and TRBJ2-1; TRBD2 matches at 7 bases. This CDR3 has 13 amino acids. V lost 6 bases and J lost 7; bases outside the gene matches: 6. CDR1 is SGHTA and CDR2 is FQGTGA in the germline V gene. The CDR3 nucleotides are TGTGCCAGCAGTCTAAGCGGGGCTAATGAGCAGTTCTTC. This translates into CASSLSGANEQFF.

Only a few counts were recorded for this clonotype. J is TRBJ2-4 and V is TRBV20-1; D may be TRBD1 (7 bases). Trimming left V 3 bases short and J 0 bases short, with 12 bases between. This CDR3 has 15 residues. CDR1 is DFQATT, CDR2 SNEGSKA, per germline (reference sequence). CDR3 region: CSARRDRLAKNIQYF. The CDR3 DNA follows: TGCAGTGCTAGGCGGGACAGATTAGCCAAAAACATTCAGTACTTC.

The rearrangement links TRBV10-3 to TRBJ2-7, with 7 bases lining up with TRBD2. Germline V gene data show CDR1 as ENHRY and CDR2 as SYGVKD. Germline trimming cut 4 bases from V and 6 bases from J; bases unmatched to any gene: 15. This CDR3 spans 16 amino acids. CDR3 in amino acids: CAISGTRDGRRGEQYF. The CDR3, as DNA: TGTGCCATCAGTGGGACTAGGGACGGTCGGAGAGGCGAGCAGTACTTC.

This clonotype appeared a few times. This chain links TRBV28 with TRBJ1-5, with a weak D call TRBD1 (5 bases). Germline-derived CDR1 and CDR2 are MDHEN and SYDVKM. This CDR3 comprises 14 residues. Trimming removed 3 bases from V and 6 bases from J, with 12 bases in between. The CDR3 protein is CASSFAREAQPQHF. For the CDR3, the DNA is TGTGCCAGCAGTTTTGCCAGGGAAGCTCAGCCCCAGCATTTT.

The rearrangement links TRBV7-2 to TRBJ2-5; D not resolved. The CDR3 loop spans 9 amino acids. The germline V gene has CDR1 SGHTA and CDR2 FQGNSA. V was clipped by 8 bases and J by 9 bases, with 7 bases between them. The CDR3 sequence: CASGAAQYF. DNA of the CDR3: TGTGCCAGCGGAGCTGCCCAGTACTTC.

This rearrangement joins TRBV12-3 or TRBV12-4 to TRBJ1-5; possibly TRBD1 for D (5 bases). Trimming cost V 5 bases and J 1 base, with 12 bases left between them. The CDR3 has 15 amino acids. As DNA, the CDR3 is TGTGCCAGCAGTAGCAGGGAGGGGAGCAATCAGCCCCAGCATTTT. It translates to CASSSREGSNQPQHF.

This clonotype occurred a few times. V is TRBV6-5 and J is TRBJ2-1; 7 bases are a match to TRBD1. Germline V gives CDR1 MNHEY, CDR2 SVGAGI. Germline trimming cut 0 bases from V and 4 bases from J; bases unmatched to any gene: 9. This CDR3 has 17 amino acids. CDR3 nucleotides: TGTGCCAGCAGTTACTCTTTTGGGACAGCCAAGTACAATGAGCAGTTCTTC. This codes for CASSYSFGTAKYNEQFF.

The CDR3 sequence is CASSLGSSGPTYEQYF. CDR3 in DNA: TGCGCCAGCAGCTTGGGGTCGAGCGGGCCTACCTACGAGCAGTACTTC. This sequence joins TRBV5-1 and TRBJ2-7, with a tentative D call TRBD2 (6 bases). The CDR3 spans 16 residues. V gave up 0 bases and J gave up 2 bases, with 15 bases separating them. Germline V gives CDR1 SGHRS, CDR2 YFSETQ.

This clonotype was seen a few times. The genes are TRBV30 and TRBJ1-1, with D hard to call. Germline V gene sequence: CDR1 GTSNPN, CDR2 SVGIG (reference sequence). V shed 2 bases and J shed 8 bases, with 6 bases lying between them. This CDR3 spans 10 amino acids. The CDR3 region is CAWSPSEAFF. The CDR3 DNA reads TGTGCCTGGAGTCCAAGCGAAGCTTTCTTT.